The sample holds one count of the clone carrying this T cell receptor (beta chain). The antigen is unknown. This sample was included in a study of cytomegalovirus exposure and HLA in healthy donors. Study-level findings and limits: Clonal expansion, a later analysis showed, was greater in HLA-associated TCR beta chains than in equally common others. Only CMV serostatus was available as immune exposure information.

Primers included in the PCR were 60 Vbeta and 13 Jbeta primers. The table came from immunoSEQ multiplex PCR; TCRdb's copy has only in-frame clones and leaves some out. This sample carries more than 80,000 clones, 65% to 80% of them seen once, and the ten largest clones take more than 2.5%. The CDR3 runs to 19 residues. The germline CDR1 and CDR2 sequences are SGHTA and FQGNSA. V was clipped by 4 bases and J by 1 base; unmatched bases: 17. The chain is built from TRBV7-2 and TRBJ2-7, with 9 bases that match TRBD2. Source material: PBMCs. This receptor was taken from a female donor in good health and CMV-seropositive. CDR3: CASSWSGTALAGISYEQYF. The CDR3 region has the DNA TGTGCCAGCAGCTGGTCCGGGACAGCTCTAGCGGGAATATCCTACGAGCAGTACTTC.